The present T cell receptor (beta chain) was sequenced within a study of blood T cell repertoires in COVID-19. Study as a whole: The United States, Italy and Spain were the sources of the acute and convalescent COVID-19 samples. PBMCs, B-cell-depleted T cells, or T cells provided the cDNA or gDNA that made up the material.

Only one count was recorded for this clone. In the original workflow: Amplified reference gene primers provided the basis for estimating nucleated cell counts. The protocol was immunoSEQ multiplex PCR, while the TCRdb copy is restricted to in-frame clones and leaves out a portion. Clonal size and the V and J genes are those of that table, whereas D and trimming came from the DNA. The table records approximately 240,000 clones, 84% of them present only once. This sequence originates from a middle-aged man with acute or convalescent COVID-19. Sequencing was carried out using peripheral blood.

The CDR3 DNA is TGTGCCAGCACCTTTGGGCGTGATGGCTACAATGAGCAGTTCTTC. Its protein product is CASTFGRDGYNEQFF. V and J are TRBV11-2 and TRBJ2-1; D gene uncertain. This CDR3 is built from 15 residues. V was shortened by 7 bases and J by 3 bases, with 16 bases between the two germline ends. Germline V gene data show CDR1 as SGHAT and CDR2 as FQNNGV.